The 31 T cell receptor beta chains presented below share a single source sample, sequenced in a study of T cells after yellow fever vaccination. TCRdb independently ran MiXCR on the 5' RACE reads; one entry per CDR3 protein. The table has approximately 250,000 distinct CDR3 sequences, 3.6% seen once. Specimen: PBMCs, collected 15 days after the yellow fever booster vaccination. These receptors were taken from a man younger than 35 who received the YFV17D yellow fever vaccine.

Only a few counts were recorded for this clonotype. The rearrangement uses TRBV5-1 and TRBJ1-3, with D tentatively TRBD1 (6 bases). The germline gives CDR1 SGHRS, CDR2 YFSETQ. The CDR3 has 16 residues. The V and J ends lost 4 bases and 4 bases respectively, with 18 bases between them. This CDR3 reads CASSNRVGGDGNTIYF. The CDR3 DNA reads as TGCGCCAGCAGCAACCGTGTGGGGGGCGACGGAAACACCATATATTTT.

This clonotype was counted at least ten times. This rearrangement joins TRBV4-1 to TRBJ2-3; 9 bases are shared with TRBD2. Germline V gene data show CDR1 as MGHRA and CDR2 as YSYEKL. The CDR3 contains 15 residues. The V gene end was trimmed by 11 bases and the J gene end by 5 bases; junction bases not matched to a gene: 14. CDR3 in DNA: TGCGCCGCAAGCACAGGGCGGGGGGGTCGAGATACGCAGTATTTT. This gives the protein CAASTGRGGRDTQYF.

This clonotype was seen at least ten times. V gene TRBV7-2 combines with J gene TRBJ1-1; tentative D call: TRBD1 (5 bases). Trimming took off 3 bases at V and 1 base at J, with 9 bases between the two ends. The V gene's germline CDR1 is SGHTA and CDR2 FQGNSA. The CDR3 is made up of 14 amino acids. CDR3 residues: CASSFRTGNTEAFF. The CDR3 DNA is TGTGCCAGCAGCTTCCGTACAGGGAACACTGAAGCTTTCTTT.

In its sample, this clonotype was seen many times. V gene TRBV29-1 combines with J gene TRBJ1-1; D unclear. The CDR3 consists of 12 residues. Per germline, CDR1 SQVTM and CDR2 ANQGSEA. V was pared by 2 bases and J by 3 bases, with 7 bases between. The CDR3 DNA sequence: TGCAGCGTTGAAAGACCGCACACTGAAGCTTTCTTT. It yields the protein CSVERPHTEAFF.

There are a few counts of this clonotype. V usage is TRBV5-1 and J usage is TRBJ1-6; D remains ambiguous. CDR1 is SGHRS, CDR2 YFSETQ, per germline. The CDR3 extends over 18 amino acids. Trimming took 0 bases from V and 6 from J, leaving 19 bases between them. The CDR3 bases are TGCGCCAGCAGCTTGGGGCCTGGACCCAGTTTTGGTAATTCACCCCTCCACTTT. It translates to CASSLGPGPSFGNSPLHF.

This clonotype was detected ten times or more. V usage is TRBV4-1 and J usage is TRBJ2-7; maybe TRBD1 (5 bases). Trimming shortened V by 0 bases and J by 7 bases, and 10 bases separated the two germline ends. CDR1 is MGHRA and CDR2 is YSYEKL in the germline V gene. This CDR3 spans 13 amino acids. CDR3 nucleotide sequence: TGCGCCAGCAGCCAAGATCCAGGGCGGGAGCAGTACTTC. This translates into CASSQDPGREQYF.

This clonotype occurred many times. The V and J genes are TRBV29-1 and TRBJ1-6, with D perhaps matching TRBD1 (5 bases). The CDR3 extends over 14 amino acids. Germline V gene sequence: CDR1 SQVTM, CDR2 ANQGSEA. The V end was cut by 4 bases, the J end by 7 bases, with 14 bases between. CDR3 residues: CSVAGPGSNSPLHF. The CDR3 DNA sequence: TGCAGCGTTGCGGGACCCGGGAGCAATTCACCCCTCCACTTT.

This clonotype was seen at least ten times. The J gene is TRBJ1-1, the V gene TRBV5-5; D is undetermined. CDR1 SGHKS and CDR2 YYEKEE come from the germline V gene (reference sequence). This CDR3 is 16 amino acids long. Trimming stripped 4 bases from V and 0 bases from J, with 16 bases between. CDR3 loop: CASSPPSTIMNTEAFF. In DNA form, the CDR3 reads TGTGCCAGCAGCCCGCCCTCCACGATCATGAACACTGAAGCTTTCTTT.

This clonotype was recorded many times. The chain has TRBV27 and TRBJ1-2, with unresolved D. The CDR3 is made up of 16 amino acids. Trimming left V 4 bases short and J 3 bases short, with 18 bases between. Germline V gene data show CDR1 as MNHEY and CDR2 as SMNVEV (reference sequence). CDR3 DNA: TGTGCCAGCAGTTCGTCGGTCCTGACAACTTACTATGGCTACACCTTC. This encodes CASSSSVLTTYYGYTF.

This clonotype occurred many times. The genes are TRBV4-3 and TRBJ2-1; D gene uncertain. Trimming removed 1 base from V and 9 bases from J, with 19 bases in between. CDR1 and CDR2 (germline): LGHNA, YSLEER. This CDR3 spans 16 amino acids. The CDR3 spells CASSQGVSPLQSEQFF. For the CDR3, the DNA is TGCGCCAGCAGCCAAGGGGTCTCCCCCCTACAATCTGAGCAGTTCTTC.

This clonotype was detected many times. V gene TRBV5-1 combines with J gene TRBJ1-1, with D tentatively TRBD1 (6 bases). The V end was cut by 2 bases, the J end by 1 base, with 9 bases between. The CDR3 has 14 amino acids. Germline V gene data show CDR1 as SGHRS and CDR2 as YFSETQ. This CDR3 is CASSFQTGNTEAFF. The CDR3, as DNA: TGCGCCAGCAGCTTCCAGACAGGGAACACTGAAGCTTTCTTT.

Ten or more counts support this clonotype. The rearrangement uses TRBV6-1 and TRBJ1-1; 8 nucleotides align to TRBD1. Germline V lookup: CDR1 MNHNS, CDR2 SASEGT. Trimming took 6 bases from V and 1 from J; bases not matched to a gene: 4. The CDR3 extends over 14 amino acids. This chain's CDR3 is CASRLDRGNTEAFF. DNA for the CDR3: TGTGCCAGCAGATTAGACAGGGGGAACACTGAAGCTTTCTTT.

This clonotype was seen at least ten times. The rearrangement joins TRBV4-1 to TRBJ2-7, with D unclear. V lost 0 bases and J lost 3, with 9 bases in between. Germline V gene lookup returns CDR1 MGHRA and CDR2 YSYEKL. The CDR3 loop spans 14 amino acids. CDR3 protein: CASSQENSGYEQYV. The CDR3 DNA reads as TGCGCCAGCAGCCAAGAAAACTCCGGCTACGAGCAGTACGTC.

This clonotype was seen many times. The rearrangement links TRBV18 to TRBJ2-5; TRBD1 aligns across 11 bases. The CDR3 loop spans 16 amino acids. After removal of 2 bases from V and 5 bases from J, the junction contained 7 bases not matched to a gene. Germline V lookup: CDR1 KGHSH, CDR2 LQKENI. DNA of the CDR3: TGTGCCAGCTCACCAAAACCGGGACAGGGGGATGAGACCCAGTACTTC. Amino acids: CASSPKPGQGDETQYF.

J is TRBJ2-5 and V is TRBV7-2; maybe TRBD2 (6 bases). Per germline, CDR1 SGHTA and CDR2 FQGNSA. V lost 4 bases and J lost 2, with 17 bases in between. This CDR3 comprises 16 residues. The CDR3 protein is CASSSRTGLVQETQYF. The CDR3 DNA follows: TGTGCCAGCAGCTCCCGAACGGGACTGGTACAAGAGACCCAGTACTTC.

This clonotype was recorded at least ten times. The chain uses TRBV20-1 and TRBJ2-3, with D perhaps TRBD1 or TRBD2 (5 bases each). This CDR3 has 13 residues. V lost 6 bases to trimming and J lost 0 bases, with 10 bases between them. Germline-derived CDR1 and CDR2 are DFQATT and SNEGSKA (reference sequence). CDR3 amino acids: CSAPGPSTDTQYF. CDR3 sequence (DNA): TGCAGTGCCCCGGGGCCAAGCACAGATACGCAGTATTTT.

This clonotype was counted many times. The DNA for the CDR3 is TGTGCCAGCAGCGCCAACAGGGGGCAGTACTCCTACAATGAGCAGTTCTTC. Translating gives CASSANRGQYSYNEQFF. The rearrangement links TRBV7-2 to TRBJ2-1; 9 bases are a match to TRBD1. Germline CDR1 and CDR2: SGHTA and FQGNSA. Germline trimming cut 5 bases from V and 0 bases from J; bases unmatched to any gene: 8. The CDR3 covers 17 residues.

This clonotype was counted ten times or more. The CDR3 DNA reads as TGTGCCAGCAGCTTTGACACCCACACTGAAGCTTTCTTT. Residues: CASSFDTHTEAFF. This rearrangement joins TRBV7-2 to TRBJ1-1; D is unclear. The V end lost 3 bases, the J end lost 3 bases, and 8 bases lay between the germline ends. Germline lookup yields CDR1 SGHTA and CDR2 FQGNSA. This CDR3 has 13 residues.

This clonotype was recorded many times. The CDR3 DNA reads TGTGCCAGCAGCCGTAGCGGGGGAGATTACAATGAGCAGTTCTTC. The encoded protein is CASSRSGGDYNEQFF. The chain joins TRBV7-9 to TRBJ2-1; TRBD2 matches at 9 bases. The length of the CDR3 is 15 residues. Germline trimming cut 5 bases from V and 4 bases from J; bases unmatched to any gene: 6. The germline V gene encodes CDR1 SEHNR and CDR2 FQNEAQ (reference sequence).

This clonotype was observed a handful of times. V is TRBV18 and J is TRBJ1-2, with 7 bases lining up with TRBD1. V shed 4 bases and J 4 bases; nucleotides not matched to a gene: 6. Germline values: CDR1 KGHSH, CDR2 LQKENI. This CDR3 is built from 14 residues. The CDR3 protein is CASSQKGQAYGYTF. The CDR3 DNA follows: TGTGCCAGCTCACAAAAAGGACAGGCCTATGGCTACACCTTC.

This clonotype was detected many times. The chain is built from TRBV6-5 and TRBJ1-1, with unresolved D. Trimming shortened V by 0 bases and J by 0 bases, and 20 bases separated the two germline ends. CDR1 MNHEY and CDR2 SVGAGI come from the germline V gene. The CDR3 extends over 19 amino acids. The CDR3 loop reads CASSYSIPGSSWVNTEAFF. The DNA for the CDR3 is TGTGCCAGCAGTTACTCGATTCCCGGGTCTTCGTGGGTGAACACTGAAGCTTTCTTT.

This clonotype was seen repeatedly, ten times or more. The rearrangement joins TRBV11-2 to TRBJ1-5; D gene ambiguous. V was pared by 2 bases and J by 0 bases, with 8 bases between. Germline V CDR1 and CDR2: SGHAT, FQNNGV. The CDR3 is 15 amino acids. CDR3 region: CASSLWGNSNQPQHF. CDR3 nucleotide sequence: TGTGCCAGCAGCTTATGGGGAAATAGCAATCAGCCCCAGCATTTT.

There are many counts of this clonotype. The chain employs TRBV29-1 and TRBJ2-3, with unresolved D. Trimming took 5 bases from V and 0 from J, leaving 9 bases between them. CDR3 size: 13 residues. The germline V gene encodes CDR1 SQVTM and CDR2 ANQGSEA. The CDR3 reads CSVRAISTDTQYF. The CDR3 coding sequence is TGCAGCGTTCGGGCTATCAGCACAGATACGCAGTATTTT.

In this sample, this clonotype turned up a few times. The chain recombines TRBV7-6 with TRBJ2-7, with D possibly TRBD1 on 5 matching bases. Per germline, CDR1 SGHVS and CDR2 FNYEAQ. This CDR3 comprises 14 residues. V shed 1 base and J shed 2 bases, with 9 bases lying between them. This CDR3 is CASSLEQGAYEQYF. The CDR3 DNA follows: TGTGCCAGCAGCTTAGAGCAGGGCGCCTACGAGCAGTACTTC. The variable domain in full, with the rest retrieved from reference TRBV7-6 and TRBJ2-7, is GAGVSQSPRYKVTKRGQDVALRCDPISGHVSLYWYRQALGQGPEFLTYFNYEAQQDKSGLPNDRFSAERPEGSISTLTIQRTEQRDSAMYRCASSLEQGAYEQYFGPGTRLTVT.

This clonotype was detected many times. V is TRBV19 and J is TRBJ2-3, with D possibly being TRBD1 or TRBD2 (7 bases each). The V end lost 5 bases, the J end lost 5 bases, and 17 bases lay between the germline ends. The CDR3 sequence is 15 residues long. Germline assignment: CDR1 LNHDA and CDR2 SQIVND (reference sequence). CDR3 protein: CASSGRGRGGDTQYF. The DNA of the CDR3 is TGTGCCAGTAGTGGGAGGGGGCGCGGCGGAGATACGCAGTATTTT.

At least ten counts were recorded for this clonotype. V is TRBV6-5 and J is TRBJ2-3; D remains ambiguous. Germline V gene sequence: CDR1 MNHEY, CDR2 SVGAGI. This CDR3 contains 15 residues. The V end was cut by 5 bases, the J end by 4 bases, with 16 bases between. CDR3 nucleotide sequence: TGTGCCAGCAGTAGACTTCCCACGGGTCCAGATACGCAGTATTTT. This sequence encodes CASSRLPTGPDTQYF.

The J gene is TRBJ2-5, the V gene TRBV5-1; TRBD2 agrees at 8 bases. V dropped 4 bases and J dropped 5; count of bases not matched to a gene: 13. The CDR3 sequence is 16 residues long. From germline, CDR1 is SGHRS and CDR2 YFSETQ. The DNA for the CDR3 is TGCGCCAGCAGCCCGGGGGGGGACCCGAGGAAGGAGACCCAGTACTTC. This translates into CASSPGGDPRKETQYF.

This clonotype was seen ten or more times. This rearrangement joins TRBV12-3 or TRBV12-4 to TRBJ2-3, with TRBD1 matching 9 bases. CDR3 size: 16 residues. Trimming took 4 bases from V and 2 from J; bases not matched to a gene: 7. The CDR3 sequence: CASSYLQGASTDTQYF. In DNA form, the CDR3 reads TGTGCCAGCAGTTATTTACAGGGGGCCTCCACAGATACGCAGTATTTT.

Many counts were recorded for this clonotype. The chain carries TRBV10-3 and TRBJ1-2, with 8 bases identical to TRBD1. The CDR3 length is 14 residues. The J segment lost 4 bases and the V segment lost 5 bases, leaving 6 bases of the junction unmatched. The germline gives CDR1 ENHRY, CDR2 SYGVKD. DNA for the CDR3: TGTGCCATCAGTTTCCAGGGGGCAGTCTATGGCTACACCTTC. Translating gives CAISFQGAVYGYTF.

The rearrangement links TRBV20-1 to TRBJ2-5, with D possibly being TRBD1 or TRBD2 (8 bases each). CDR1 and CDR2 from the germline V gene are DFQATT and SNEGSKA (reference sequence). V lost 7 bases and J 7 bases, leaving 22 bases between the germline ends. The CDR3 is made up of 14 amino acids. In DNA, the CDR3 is TGCAGTGTCCGGGAGGGACAGGTATTAGCGACCCAGTACTTC. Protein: CSVREGQVLATQYF.

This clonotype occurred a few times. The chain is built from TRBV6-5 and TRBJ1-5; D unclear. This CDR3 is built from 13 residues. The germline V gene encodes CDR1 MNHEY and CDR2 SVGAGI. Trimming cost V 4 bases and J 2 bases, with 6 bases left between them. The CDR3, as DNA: TGTGCCAGCAGTTCAGGCGGCAATCAGCCCCAGCATTTT. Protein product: CASSSGGNQPQHF.